A selection of T cell receptor beta chains follows, all from one sample in a study of TIL therapy for anti-PD-1-resistant metastatic lung cancer. Sequenced by immunoSEQ multiplex PCR; TCRdb stores in-frame clones only, minus some. The sample records around 16,000 clones, approximately 69% being singletons. The sequences come from blood, collected at baseline. These receptors all stem from a person between 25 and 79 years old with non-small cell lung cancer. The CDR3 runs from the conserved cysteine through the conserved F or W. The D gene is left open where the match is weak. The size field is filled for only some rows; it gives once, few, many or a size class.

TRBD1,.,TRBJ2-7,TRBV4-3,TGCGCCAGCAGCCAAGATAACAGGGGTGTTTACAACGAGCAGTACTTC,CASSQDNRGVYNEQYF
TRBD1,.,TRBJ2-7,TRBV9,TGTGCCAGCAGCAAGACAGGGGTCAGCTCCTACGAGCAGTACTTC,CASSKTGVSSYEQYF
TRBD2,.,TRBJ2-3,TRBV4-2,TGTGCCAGCAGCCAAGGTCTAGCGGGGGACCTCACAGATACGCAGTATTTT,CASSQGLAGDLTDTQYF
TRBD2,.,TRBJ2-1,TRBV19,TGTGCCAGTACCCTAGCGGGGGGACTCAATGAGCAGTTCTTC,CASTLAGGLNEQFF
.,.,TRBJ1-6,TRBV21-1,TGTGCCAGCAGCCGACGGGGGGCCTGGCCTTATTCACCCCTCCACTTT,CASSRRGAWPYSPLHF
.,.,TRBJ2-1,TRBV10-3,TGTGCCATCAGGTCGAGGACAGAGCAGTTCTTC,CAIRSRTEQFF
.,few,TRBJ1-1,TRBV19,TGTGCCAGTAGTATAGGCATACTGAACACTGAAGCTTTCTTT,CASSIGILNTEAFF
.,few,TRBJ1-6,TRBV15,TGTGCCACCAGCAGAGCAATTGGACAGCGCAATTCACCCCTCCACTTT,CATSRAIGQRNSPLHF
TRBD2,.,TRBJ2-1,TRBV5-4,TGTGCCAGCAGCTCCGGGGGGGCCGCCCTCGATGAGCAGTTCTTC,CASSSGGAALDEQFF
TRBD1,.,TRBJ2-3,TRBV29-1,TGCAGCGTTGAAGGGGGACAGGGTAGCACAGATACGCAGTATTTT,CSVEGGQGSTDTQYF
.,.,TRBJ2-6,TRBV6-1,TGTGCCAGCAGTGAAATGGAATCTGGGGCCAACGTCCTGACTTTC,CASSEMESGANVLTF
TRBD2,few,TRBJ2-1,TRBV28,TGTGCCAGCAGTTTATCTACTAGCGGGAGCTCCTACAATGAGCAGTTCTTC,CASSLSTSGSSYNEQFF
.,once,TRBJ2-1,TRBV7-2,TGTGCCAGCAGCATTGACAGGAGCTCCTACAATGAGCAGTTCTTC,CASSIDRSSYNEQFF
TRBD2,.,TRBJ2-2,TRBV9,TGTGCCAGCAGCGCCGGACTAGCGGGGGGGCCGAACACCGGGGAGCTGTTTTTT,CASSAGLAGGPNTGELFF
.,.,TRBJ2-7,TRBV7-3,TGTGCCAGCAGCTTAGATCAACGACAGTTCGGGTACGAGCAGTACTTC,CASSLDQRQFGYEQYF
.,.,TRBJ1-3,TRBV6-4,TGTGCCAGCAGTGAAGGACAGAAAAGAAACACCATATATTTT,CASSEGQKRNTIYF
.,.,TRBJ1-2,TRBV11-2,TGTGCCAGCAGCTTAGATTTATCCTTCTATGGCTACACCTTC,CASSLDLSFYGYTF
.,.,TRBJ1-6,TRBV19,TGTGCCAGTAGTCCCCCCGTGGTTCGGGATTCACCCCTCCACTTT,CASSPPVVRDSPLHF
.,.,TRBJ1-6,TRBV5-6,TGTGCCAGCAGAAGCGAGGGTGGGAGTAATTCACCCCTCCACTTT,CASRSEGGSNSPLHF
TRBD2,.,TRBJ2-1,TRBV4-3,TGCGCCAGCAGCCAAGGACTAGCACGTGAGCAGTTCTTC,CASSQGLAREQFF
.,few,TRBJ2-6,TRBV14,TGTGCCAGCAGCCAAGTCCCAGGCTCTGGGGCCAACGTCCTGACTTTC,CASSQVPGSGANVLTF
.,once,TRBJ1-5,TRBV6-6,TGTGCCAGCAATCAGGAGAGGAATCAGCCCCAGCATTTT,CASNQERNQPQHF
.,.,TRBJ2-3,TRBV7-2,TGTGCCAGCAGCTTAGCAGTGGGAACGCAGTATTTT,CASSLAVGTQYF
.,.,TRBJ1-5,TRBV6-4,TGTGCCAGGGGGCGTCCGCCCCAGCATTTT,CARGRPPQHF
.,few,TRBJ1-1,TRBV9,TGTGCCAGCAGCGTAATGGGGGGGAACACTGAAGCTTTCTTT,CASSVMGGNTEAFF
.,.,TRBJ1-2,TRBV7-2,TGTGCCAGCAGCTTAGCGGGCTCCGGTGGCTACACCTTC,CASSLAGSGGYTF
.,.,TRBJ2-5,TRBV29-1,TGCAGCGTTGGAGATGGGATGGTGGAGACCCAGTACTTC,CSVGDGMVETQYF
.,.,TRBJ1-1,TRBV2,TGTGCCAGCAACGAAGGGACATACACAACTGAAGCTTTCTTT,CASNEGTYTTEAFF
TRBD2,.,TRBJ2-3,TRBV6-6,TGTGCCACCATTACGGGGGGAGGTTCGGATACGCAGTATTTT,CATITGGGSDTQYF
TRBD1,few,TRBJ2-7,TRBV9,TGTGCCAGCAGCGTCACAGGGGGGCCCTACGAGCAGTACTTC,CASSVTGGPYEQYF
TRBD1,few,TRBJ1-5,TRBV19,TGTGCCAGTAGTATAAGGTCGGGGGGACAGGGAGTGCGGCCCCAGCATTTT,CASSIRSGGQGVRPQHF
.,.,TRBJ1-2,TRBV6-1,TGTGCCAGCAGTCAGACACATAACTATGGCTACACCTTC,CASSQTHNYGYTF
TRBD1,.,TRBJ1-5,TRBV6-4,TGTGCCAGCAGTCGAGGACAGGAGCTTAGCAATCAGCCCCAGCATTTT,CASSRGQELSNQPQHF
.,.,TRBJ1-5,TRBV6-6,TGTGCCAGCAGTAAGGGCAGGGATGGTCAGCCCCAGCATTTT,CASSKGRDGQPQHF
.,.,TRBJ2-1,TRBV25-1,TGTGCCAGCAGTGGCTGGTCTTTTACCTATGAGCAGTTCTTC,CASSGWSFTYEQFF
.,.,TRBJ2-3,TRBV7-2,TGTGCCAGCAGAGTAGGCCCGGAAGATACGCAGTATTTT,CASRVGPEDTQYF
TRBD1,.,TRBJ1-1,TRBV7-2,TGTGCCAGCAGCTCATCAGGGGGAGATACTGAAGCTTTCTTT,CASSSSGGDTEAFF
TRBD2,.,TRBJ2-4,TRBV5-4,TGTGCCAGCAGCCAGCGGGGGGGCGGTAACATTCAGTACTTC,CASSQRGGGNIQYF
TRBD1,.,TRBJ2-7,TRBV7-6,TGTGCCAGCAGCTTAGTACAGGGGCCGACCTACGAGCAGTACTTC,CASSLVQGPTYEQYF
.,.,TRBJ2-5,TRBV7-2,TGTGCCAGCAGCTTAGTTTTGGCAACACAGGGTAACCAAGAGACCCAGTACTTC,CASSLVLATQGNQETQYF
TRBD1,.,TRBJ1-2,TRBV5-1,TGCGCCAGCAGCTCGGGACAGCCCTCCGCTAACTATGGCTACACCTTC,CASSSGQPSANYGYTF
.,few,TRBJ2-3,TRBV5-8,TGTGCCAGCAGCTTGGCCCGTCAGGGTCGGAGCACAGATACGCAGTATTTT,CASSLARQGRSTDTQYF
.,.,TRBJ1-1,TRBV5-4,TGTGCCAGCAGCCGGCTGGGGGGGGACACTGAAGCTTTCTTT,CASSRLGGDTEAFF
.,.,TRBJ1-2,TRBV2,TGTGCCAGCAGTGATGAAAATGGCTACACCTTC,CASSDENGYTF
TRBD1,once,TRBJ2-2,TRBV2,TGTGCCAGCAGTGAATTCGACAGGGGGGCTGGGGAGCTGTTTTTT,CASSEFDRGAGELFF
TRBD1,.,TRBJ2-7,TRBV9,TGTGCCAGCAGCCCCGGGACAGGCTCCTACGAGCAGTACTTC,CASSPGTGSYEQYF
.,.,TRBJ1-5,TRBV7-2,TGTGCCAGCAGCTTAGACTTTGCCCAGCCCCAGCATTTT,CASSLDFAQPQHF
.,.,TRBJ2-7,TRBV18,TGTGCCAGCTCACCTAGTTTCGGGGGACGTGACCACGAGCAGTACTTC,CASSPSFGGRDHEQYF
TRBD2,.,TRBJ2-2,TRBV30,TGTGCCTGGAGGGAGCGGGGGTCCTCCACCGGGGAGCTGTTTTTT,CAWRERGSSTGELFF